What follows describes a single TCR beta chain. The antigen remains undetermined. The sample is drawn from a study of a mutant IDH1 vaccine in newly diagnosed glioma. Background on the study: Onset of vaccination occurred 4-6 weeks following radiotherapy alone, or with temozolomide cycles.

Overall study results and limits: Among patients, around 93% showed immune responses induced by the vaccine. Pseudoprogression apparently tracked independently of changes in top peripheral T cell clonotypes.

The germline CDR1 and CDR2 sequences are LNHDA and SQIVND (reference sequence). Trimming removed 4 bases at V and 0 bases at J, with 10 bases between. This CDR3 spans 15 amino acids. The method was immunoSEQ multiplex PCR; TCRdb's version includes in-frame clones alone and lacks a portion of them. The sample lists 50,000 to 60,000 clones; about 77% were seen once. Regarding time point: week 5, during vaccination. The content of each vaccine dose was 300 ug of mutant IDH1 20-mer peptide, and topical imiquimod accompanied it. The chain joins TRBV19 to TRBJ1-3; the D is unclear. Source: PBMCs, taken from a glioma patient whose treatment included an IDH1 peptide vaccine. The TCR comes from a man aged 50 or older with glioma. CDR3 in amino acids: CASSTPLISGNTIYF. Here the CDR3 DNA reads TGTGCCAGTAGTACCCCTTTGATCTCTGGAAACACCATATATTTT.